Sequencing of this TCR beta chain was carried out in a study of cytomegalovirus exposure and HLA in healthy donors. CDR3 size: 14 residues. V trimming: 3 bases; J trimming: 4 bases; junction bases outside the gene matches: 4. The germline V gene encodes CDR1 GTSNPN and CDR2 SVGIG (reference sequence). Study findings and constraints: Some V segments, TRBV6-2 and TRBV6-3 among them, were indistinguishable and were therefore excluded.

Points on this clone: Its specificity is unknown.

60 Vbeta and 13 Jbeta primers were used in PCR. Methods used by the authors: Unique TCR beta chains numbered approximately 80 million in a later analysis, with roughly 10 million shared. TCRdb's copy holds only in-frame clones and misses some; the assay was immunoSEQ multiplex PCR. V and J calls and clone size are given by that table; D and trimming were obtained from the DNA. The top ten clones hold 2.5% to 4% of a sample with some 80,000 clones, over 75% of them seen once. The V and J genes are TRBV30 and TRBJ2-5; 11 bases map to TRBD1. The sample taken for sequencing was PBMCs. This clonotype originated in a man aged 50-59 years in good health and CMV-seronegative. CDR3 amino acids: CAWRWGQGVETQYF. The CDR3 coding sequence is TGTGCCTGGAGGTGGGGACAGGGGGTAGAGACCCAGTACTTC.